These 27 T cell receptor beta chains were sequenced from one sample in a study of OX40 agonist ivuxolimab in advanced cancers. Sequencing was performed with immunoSEQ multiplex PCR; in TCRdb, only in-frame clones are kept and a portion is missing. The table lists around 75,000 clones, 89% of them singletons. The material sequenced was CD4+ or CD8+ T cells sorted from blood, taken in a trial of the OX40 agonist ivuxolimab. These receptors all come from an adult with an advanced solid tumor such as melanoma, head and neck, liver or kidney cancer.

DNA for the CDR3: TGTGCCAGCAGAGCAGGGGATGGATTCAATGAGCAGTTCTTC. It translates to CASRAGDGFNEQFF. The chain couples TRBV2 to TRBJ2-1; D may be TRBD1 (6 bases). CDR1 and CDR2 from the germline V gene are SNHLY and FYNNEI. V dropped 6 bases and J dropped 6 bases, with 15 bases sitting between them. The length of the CDR3 is 14 residues. The whole variable domain, remainder taken from reference TRBV2 and TRBJ2-1, is EPEVTQTPSHQVTQMGQEVILRCVPISNHLYFYWYRQILGQKVEFLVSFYNNEISEKSEIFDDQFSVERPDGSNFTLKIRSTKLEDSAMYFCASRAGDGFNEQFFGPGTRLTVL.

The rearrangement links TRBV7-9 to TRBJ1-2; 10 nucleotides line up with TRBD1. This CDR3 spans 14 amino acids. Trimming cost V 5 bases and J 7 bases; bases outside gene matches: 7. Germline CDR1 and CDR2: SEHNR and FQNEAQ (reference sequence). CDR3 DNA: TGTGCCAGCAGCATGGGACAGGGGTTGGGTGGCTACACCTTC. Protein sequence: CASSMGQGLGGYTF.

The rearrangement joins TRBV11-2 to TRBJ1-1; D remains ambiguous. With 5 bases removed from V and 0 bases from J, the gap between germline ends came to 10 bases. The germline V gene encodes CDR1 SGHAT and CDR2 FQNNGV. The CDR3 totals 14 residues. In nucleotides, the CDR3 is TGTGCCAGCAGCGGAGGACTGATGAACACTGAAGCTTTCTTT. This gives the protein CASSGGLMNTEAFF. The full variable domain, its missing parts supplied by reference TRBV11-2 and TRBJ1-1, is EAGVAQSPRYKIIEKRQSVAFWCNPISGHATLYWYQQILGQGPKLLIQFQNNGVVDDSQLPKDRFSAERLKGVDSTLKIQPAKLEDSAVYLCASSGGLMNTEAFFGQGTRLTVV.

CDR3 nucleotides: TGCGCCAGCAGCTTGTCCGGGAGCCAAGAGACCCAGTACTTC. Its protein is CASSLSGSQETQYF. The chain carries TRBV5-1 and TRBJ2-5, with D possibly TRBD2 on 6 matching bases. Germline CDR1 SGHRS, CDR2 YFSETQ. The CDR3 loop spans 14 amino acids. V lost 1 base and J lost 1, with 8 bases in between.

This clone was observed a handful of times. DNA of the CDR3: TGTGCCAGGGCGCCCGTTAATCAGCCCCAGCATTTT. Encoded protein: CARAPVNQPQHF. The chain links TRBV7-2 to TRBJ1-5; D gene ambiguous. The V end lost 9 bases, the J end lost 4 bases, and 10 bases lay between the germline ends. The CDR3 sequence is 12 residues long. From germline, CDR1 is SGHTA and CDR2 FQGNSA.

This chain connects TRBV19 to TRBJ1-2, with D unclear. The CDR3 has 15 amino acids. Germline values: CDR1 LNHDA, CDR2 SQIVND (reference sequence). V was trimmed by 1 base and J by 6 bases, leaving 15 bases between them. The CDR3 loop reads CASSIVQVGKDGYTF. In DNA form, the CDR3 reads TGTGCCAGTAGTATAGTTCAAGTCGGGAAAGATGGCTACACCTTC.

V and J are TRBV11-2 and TRBJ1-5; no clear D. Between the trimmed V and J ends, which lost 1 base and 9 bases, there was a span of 13 bases. Germline CDR1 reads SGHAT; CDR2 reads FQNNGV. The CDR3 loop spans 14 amino acids. CDR3 nucleotide sequence: TGTGCCAGCAGCTTAGGTAGCGGTCCAGGGCCCCAGCATTTT. Amino acid sequence: CASSLGSGPGPQHF.

The chain recombines TRBV28 with TRBJ1-2; unclear D gene. Germline CDR1 is MDHEN and CDR2 is SYDVKM. CDR3 length: 13 residues. V shed 5 bases and J shed 8 bases, with 15 bases lying between them. The CDR3 DNA sequence: TGTGCCAGCAGTCCCCCCGGAAGATCCGGCTACACCTTC. It yields the protein CASSPPGRSGYTF.

This clone has a handful of counts. The V gene is TRBV6-6, the J gene TRBJ2-1, with TRBD1 matching over 8 bases. V trimming: 5 bases; J trimming: 0 bases; junction bases outside the gene matches: 3. Per germline, CDR1 MNHNY and CDR2 SVGAGI (reference sequence). The CDR3 covers 15 residues. In nucleotides, the CDR3 is TGTGCCAGCAGTCACAGGGGGTACTCCTACAATGAGCAGTTCTTC. Its translation: CASSHRGYSYNEQFF.

The CDR3 reads CASSLDGRSSTQYF. Here the CDR3 DNA reads TGTGCCAGCAGCTTGGACGGACGAAGCTCGACCCAGTACTTC. V usage is TRBV5-5 and J usage is TRBJ2-5; D gene uncertain. Germline CDR1 SGHKS, CDR2 YYEKEE (reference sequence). The CDR3 is made up of 14 amino acids. V was trimmed by 0 bases and J by 7 bases, leaving 13 bases between them.

A single count supports this clone. This CDR3 is also generated by other DNA sequences in the sample. This chain connects TRBV27 to TRBJ1-1; D is unresolved. Trimming took off 2 bases at V and 1 base at J, with 8 bases between the two ends. CDR1 and CDR2 (germline): MNHEY, SMNVEV (reference sequence). This CDR3 spans 14 amino acids. The CDR3 DNA follows: TGTGCCAGCAGTTTAAACTCACGGAACACTGAAGCTTTCTTT. Translation: CASSLNSRNTEAFF.

This clone was counted between two and nine times. The chain carries TRBV19 and TRBJ2-5; unclear D gene. The germline V and J ends were trimmed by 7 bases and 2 bases, with 14 bases remaining between them. This CDR3 has 14 amino acids. Germline V gene data show CDR1 as LNHDA and CDR2 as SQIVND (reference sequence). The CDR3 spells CASKMDPLQETQYF. DNA for the CDR3: TGTGCCAGTAAAATGGACCCGTTACAAGAGACCCAGTACTTC.

The rearrangement uses TRBV5-1 and TRBJ2-7; 8 bases agree with TRBD2. V lost 0 bases to trimming and J lost 4 bases; unmatched junction nucleotides: 9. This CDR3 has 16 amino acids. Germline-derived CDR1 and CDR2 are SGHRS and YFSETQ. CDR3 nucleotide sequence: TGCGCCAGCAGCTTGGGAGTCAGCGGGAGAGAGTACGAGCAGTACTTC. Translated, it gives CASSLGVSGREYEQYF.

This chain uses TRBV5-1 with TRBJ1-2; no reliable D call. The CDR3 length is 11 residues. The ends were cut back, 0 bases at V and 8 bases at J, with 5 bases in the middle. Germline values: CDR1 SGHRS, CDR2 YFSETQ. The DNA for the CDR3 is TGCGCCAGCAGCTTGGATGGCGGCTACACCTTC. This gives the protein CASSLDGGYTF.

The V and J genes are TRBV6-1 and TRBJ1-2; D unclear. CDR3 length: 12 residues. Trimming removed 5 bases from V and 4 bases from J, with 8 bases in between. Germline loops: CDR1 MNHNS, CDR2 SASEGT. CDR3 DNA: TGTGCCAGCAGTCGTTTTGCCTATGGCTACACCTTC. It translates to CASSRFAYGYTF.

The chain is built from TRBV4-1 and TRBJ2-7, with 7 bases fitting TRBD2. V was clipped by 1 base and J by 1 base; unmatched bases: 4. CDR1 MGHRA and CDR2 YSYEKL come from the germline V gene. The CDR3 length is 15 residues. CDR3 in amino acids: CASSQGISGSYEQYF. CDR3 DNA sequence: TGCGCCAGCAGCCAAGGTATTAGCGGGTCCTACGAGCAGTACTTC.

The V call is TRBV28, the J call TRBJ1-6, with D unclear. Between the trimmed V and J ends, which lost 3 bases and 0 bases, there was a span of 9 bases. The CDR3 loop spans 16 amino acids. Germline V gives CDR1 MDHEN, CDR2 SYDVKM. CDR3 sequence (DNA): TGTGCCAGCAGTTTGACGGGAAGCTCCTATAATTCACCCCTCCACTTT. Protein sequence: CASSLTGSSYNSPLHF.

The chain combines TRBV6-7 with TRBJ2-3; 9 bases agree with TRBD2. TRBV6-7 has ORF status, its function being uncertain. The CDR3 extends over 15 amino acids. With 5 bases clipped from V and 6 bases from J, the junction kept 9 bases outside the gene matches. The CDR3 reads CASSPVAGAGDTQYF. The CDR3 DNA reads as TGTGCCAGCAGTCCTGTAGCGGGAGCTGGTGATACGCAGTATTTT.

The chain uses TRBV27 and TRBJ2-3; a weak D match, TRBD1 (6 bases). From germline, CDR1 is MNHEY and CDR2 SMNVEV (reference sequence). The CDR3 extends over 13 amino acids. V shed 0 bases and J shed 6 bases, with 7 bases lying between them. The CDR3 here is CASSLSRGDTQYF. DNA of the CDR3: TGTGCCAGCAGTTTATCAAGGGGGGATACGCAGTATTTT.

This clone was counted only a few times. The rearrangement joins TRBV2 to TRBJ2-6, with D perhaps TRBD1 (5 bases). The germline CDR1 and CDR2 sequences are SNHLY and FYNNEI. The CDR3 covers 16 residues. V lost 7 bases, J lost 4 bases, and 17 bases lay in between. CDR3 DNA sequence: TGTGCCAGCACCGCAGACAGCCCTTTAGGGGCCAACGTCCTGACTTTC. Amino acid sequence: CASTADSPLGANVLTF.

The chain links TRBV10-2 to TRBJ2-1, with TRBD2 identical over 11 bases. Germline V gives CDR1 WSHSY, CDR2 SAAADI. The CDR3 runs to 15 residues. Losses at the gene ends were 6 bases for V and 7 bases for J; bases not matched to a gene: 8. For the CDR3, the DNA is TGCGCCAGCAGCACCACTAGCGGGGGAATAAATGAGCAGTTCTTC. Protein sequence: CASSTTSGGINEQFF.

The genes are TRBV28 and TRBJ1-5, with no clear D. The CDR3 extends over 15 amino acids. Germline V lookup: CDR1 MDHEN, CDR2 SYDVKM. Trimming left V 4 bases short and J 4 bases short, with 14 bases between. The CDR3 loop reads CASSSISPLNQPQHF. The CDR3 nucleotides are TGTGCCAGCAGTTCTATATCCCCTTTAAATCAGCCCCAGCATTTT.

J is TRBJ1-1 and V is TRBV10-3; no definite D call. V was clipped by 6 bases and J by 0 bases, with 11 bases between them. The CDR3 loop spans 14 amino acids. From germline, CDR1 is ENHRY and CDR2 SYGVKD. In nucleotides, the CDR3 is TGTGCCATCAGGGCTAAGGAACTGAACACTGAAGCTTTCTTT. Encoded protein: CAIRAKELNTEAFF.

This clone was counted a single time. This sequence joins TRBV6-1 and TRBJ1-2, with 7 bases that match TRBD1. Germline CDR1 is MNHNS and CDR2 is SASEGT. After removal of 3 bases from V and 14 bases from J, the junction contained 9 bases not matched to a gene. This CDR3 has 12 residues. In nucleotides, the CDR3 is TGTGCCAGCAGTGAGACAGGGAGAGGTAGGACCTTC. Amino acid sequence: CASSETGRGRTF.

This clone was picked up a small number of times. This rearrangement joins TRBV2 to TRBJ1-4; 7 nucleotides align to TRBD1. The CDR3 runs to 15 residues. Unmatched junction bases numbered 4, after V lost 6 bases and J lost 0 bases. Looked up from germline, CDR1 is SNHLY and CDR2 is FYNNEI. The CDR3 DNA sequence: TGTGCCAGCAGCAGACAGGGTGCAACTAATGAAAAACTGTTTTTT. Its translation: CASSRQGATNEKLFF.

V is TRBV28 and J is TRBJ1-3; tentatively, D is TRBD1 (6 bases). The V and J ends lost 7 bases and 7 bases respectively, with 17 bases between them. Germline CDR1 and CDR2: MDHEN and SYDVKM. The length of the CDR3 is 14 residues. The CDR3 sequence: CASNEGVVRNTIYF. Written as DNA, the CDR3 is TGTGCCAGCAACGAGGGGGTAGTGAGGAACACCATATATTTT. The full variable domain, with the rest looked up from reference TRBV28 and TRBJ1-3, is DVKVTQSSRYLVKRTGEKVFLECVQDMDHENMFWYRQDPGLGLRLIYFSYDVKMKEKGDIPEGYSVSREKKERFSLILESASTNQTSMYLCASNEGVVRNTIYFGEGSWLTVV.

The chain joins TRBV28 to TRBJ1-4; a possible D gene is TRBD1 (5 bases). CDR1 is MDHEN and CDR2 is SYDVKM in the germline V gene. CDR3 size: 15 residues. V dropped 4 bases and J dropped 6 bases, with 15 bases sitting between them. For the CDR3, the DNA is TGTGCCAGCAGTTCCCCGGCAGGGTTGGATGAAAAACTGTTTTTT. Residues: CASSSPAGLDEKLFF.